These 5 T cell receptor beta chains were all obtained from the same sample, sequenced in a study of regulatory T cells in long-lasting Graves disease. With iRepertoire HTBI primers and Arm-PCR of CDR3 regions, TCR beta libraries were built. TCRdb called the multiplex PCR reads again in MiXCR, with one record for every CDR3 protein. In the table there are more than 450,000 distinct CDR3 sequences, roughly 15% of which are singletons. Indicated time point: newly diagnosed GD, antithyroid drugs for less than 3 months. PBMCs were the source of the RNA used for TCR sequencing. Another study also made use of these data, one on T cells in Graves' hyperthyroidism and ophthalmopathy.

The sample in question was peripheral blood mononuclear cells (PBMCs), obtained at new diagnosis, from a patient treated with antithyroid drugs. The receptors originated from a man aged 35-49 years with Graves disease.

In this sample, this clonotype turned up many times. The rearrangement links TRBV2 to TRBJ1-1; no clear D gene. Germline V gene sequence: CDR1 SNHLY, CDR2 FYNNEI. Trimming cost V 4 bases and J 2 bases, with 11 bases left between them. This CDR3 comprises 14 residues. In nucleotides, the CDR3 is TGTGCCAGCAGTGGGAGGTCTTCAAACACTGAAGCTTTCTTT. It is translated as CASSGRSSNTEAFF.

The chain employs TRBV4-1 and TRBJ2-2; no reliable D call. The CDR3 consists of 13 residues. Germline CDR1 reads MGHRA; CDR2 reads YSYEKL. The ends were cut back, 4 bases at V and 10 bases at J, with 13 bases in the middle. The CDR3 loop is CASSLRPLKELFF. CDR3 nucleotides: TGCGCCAGCAGCCTTCGCCCCCTAAAGGAGCTGTTTTTT.

The CDR3 sequence: CATSDPTSGQNNEQFF. The DNA for the CDR3 is TGTGCCACCAGTGATCCCACTAGCGGGCAAAACAATGAGCAGTTCTTC. This chain uses TRBV24-1 with TRBJ2-1, with 9 bases that match TRBD2. V lost 3 bases, J lost 5 bases, and 7 bases stayed unmatched. The CDR3 totals 16 residues. CDR1 KGHDR and CDR2 SFDVKD come from the germline V gene.

This clonotype was seen ten or more times. V usage is TRBV3-1 and J usage is TRBJ2-5, with 8 bases identical to TRBD2. The V and J ends lost 1 base and 5 bases, in that order; junction bases with no gene match: 9. Germline V gives CDR1 LGHDT, CDR2 YNNKEL (reference sequence). CDR3 length: 16 residues. This chain's CDR3 is CASSQVSGRGRETQYF. The DNA of the CDR3 is TGTGCCAGCAGCCAAGTCTCCGGGAGGGGCCGGGAGACCCAGTACTTC.

The sample holds many counts of this clonotype. This rearrangement joins TRBV11-3 to TRBJ1-2; possible D gene TRBD1, 6 bases. Germline CDR1 is SGHNT and CDR2 is YENEEA. The CDR3 consists of 15 residues. V was shortened by 4 bases and J by 0 bases, with 12 bases between the two germline ends. CDR3 DNA sequence: TGTGCCAGCAGCTCATCCGGGACAACTAACTATGGCTACACCTTC. Its translation is CASSSSGTTNYGYTF. Based on the CDR3 plus reference TRBV11-3 and TRBJ1-2, the full variable domain is EAGVVQSPRYKIIEKKQPVAFWCNPISGHNTLYWYLQNLGQGPELLIRYENEEAVDDSQLPKDRFSAERLKGVDSTLKIQPAELGDSAVYLCASSSSGTTNYGYTFGSGTRLTVV.